The text below deals with one TCR beta chain. Germline values: CDR1 MGHRA, CDR2 YSYEKL. The CDR3 is made up of 13 amino acids. Investigators built TCR beta libraries using UMI-labeled 5' RACE. TCRdb re-called the 5' RACE reads and gives one entry per CDR3 protein, without DNA. The sample totals about 7,400 distinct CDR3 sequences. RNA was isolated from duplicate vials, each containing fewer than 160,000 sorted CD8+ T cells, for every subset. The sample is drawn from a study of human CD8 memory T cell subsets. V gene TRBV4-1 combines with J gene TRBJ2-2; as DNA is missing, the TRBD1 call by TCRdb cannot be tested. Sequences were obtained from CD8+ T cells from PBMCs. The source is a human donor in good health. This chain's CDR3 is CASRTVNTGELFF.